Following are 31 T cell receptor beta chains from one sample sequenced in a study of early T cells in non-severe SARS-CoV-2 infection. TCRdb independently ran MiXCR on the 5' RACE reads; one entry per CDR3 protein. The sample records about 63,000 distinct CDR3 sequences, 10% to 15% being singletons. The specimen sequenced was whole blood. These receptors all come from an adult who was a healthcare worker with PCR-confirmed SARS-CoV-2 infection or an uninfected control (not recorded which).

This clonotype was seen repeatedly, ten times or more. J is TRBJ2-5 and V is TRBV12-3 or TRBV12-4; a weak D match, TRBD2 (7 bases). The V end lost 3 bases, the J end lost 5 bases, and 19 bases lay between the germline ends. This CDR3 is built from 16 residues. The CDR3 sequence: CASSFGGTSPGETQYF. The CDR3, as DNA: TGTGCCAGCAGTTTCGGGGGGACAAGCCCGGGGGAGACCCAGTACTTC.

This rearrangement joins TRBV2 to TRBJ2-3; no firm D call. V was pared by 7 bases and J by 4 bases, with 12 bases between. Germline CDR1 SNHLY, CDR2 FYNNEI. This CDR3 comprises 13 residues. This CDR3 is CASKPNTPDTQYF. The CDR3 nucleotides are TGTGCCAGCAAGCCGAACACCCCAGATACGCAGTATTTT.

This clonotype was recorded at least ten times. The chain employs TRBV7-6 and TRBJ1-1; a possible D gene is TRBD1 (6 bases). V dropped 1 base and J dropped 5 bases, with 11 bases sitting between them. The CDR3 loop spans 14 amino acids. Per germline, CDR1 SGHVS and CDR2 FNYEAQ. The CDR3 bases are TGTGCCAGCAGCTTAGGGACAGTCCTTACTGAAGCTTTCTTT. Amino acid sequence: CASSLGTVLTEAFF.

This clonotype was detected many times. V and J are TRBV7-2 and TRBJ2-1; no definite D call. The germline CDR1 and CDR2 sequences are SGHTA and FQGNSA. The CDR3 covers 13 residues. V was cut by 2 bases and J by 6 bases, with 8 bases left in between. The CDR3 DNA reads as TGTGCCAGCAGCTTACAGGTTGTCAATGAGCAGTTCTTC. Its translation is CASSLQVVNEQFF.

This clonotype was counted many times. The chain links TRBV7-9 to TRBJ1-4; D not resolved. Germline CDR1 and CDR2: SEHNR and FQNEAQ (reference sequence). The V end was cut by 6 bases, the J end by 0 bases, with 14 bases between. There are 16 residues in the CDR3. As DNA, the CDR3 is TGTGCCAGCAGTACTGGGGTACCTGCAACTAATGAAAAACTGTTTTTT. The encoded protein is CASSTGVPATNEKLFF.

This clonotype was detected ten times or more. CDR3 amino acids: CASSLHTGRYEQYF. The CDR3 coding sequence is TGTGCCAGCAGCTTACATACCGGGAGGTACGAGCAGTACTTC. The chain carries TRBV7-2 and TRBJ2-7; 7 bases are a match to TRBD2. Germline V lookup: CDR1 SGHTA, CDR2 FQGNSA. The CDR3 length is 14 residues. V lost 2 bases to trimming and J lost 4 bases; unmatched junction nucleotides: 5. The full variable domain, in which reference TRBV7-2 and TRBJ2-7 provide the parts outside the CDR3, is GAGVSQSPSNKVTEKGKDVELRCDPISGHTALYWYRQSLGQGLEFLIYFQGNSAPDKSGLPSDRFSAERTGGSVSTLTIQRTQQEDSAVYLCASSLHTGRYEQYFGPGTRLTVT.

The rearrangement joins TRBV7-3 to TRBJ1-1; D not certain. CDR1 is SGHTA, CDR2 FQGTGA, per germline. The V end was cut by 2 bases, the J end by 7 bases, with 17 bases between. The CDR3 is 15 amino acids. This chain's CDR3 is CASSLATADRSEAFF. The DNA for the CDR3 is TGTGCCAGCAGCTTAGCTACAGCCGATCGAAGTGAAGCTTTCTTT.

This clonotype turned up a few times. CDR3: CASGSLQGTDGYTF. The CDR3 DNA sequence: TGTGCTAGTGGTTCACTCCAGGGGACAGATGGCTACACCTTC. The V gene is TRBV12-5, the J gene TRBJ1-2; 7 positions match TRBD1. Germline values: CDR1 LGHNT, CDR2 FRNRAP. After removal of 4 bases from V and 6 bases from J, the junction contained 8 bases not matched to a gene. The CDR3 runs to 14 residues.

V gene TRBV6-2 or TRBV6-3 combines with J gene TRBJ2-5; D assignment may be TRBD1 or TRBD2 (5 bases each). The CDR3 loop spans 12 amino acids. Germline CDR1 reads MNHEY; CDR2 reads SVGEGT. Deletions cut 5 bases from V and 5 bases from J, with 9 bases between. The CDR3 loop reads CASSGTPETQYF. CDR3 sequence (DNA): TGTGCCAGCAGTGGGACGCCGGAGACCCAGTACTTC.

This clonotype was observed at least ten times. The chain carries TRBV10-3 and TRBJ1-5; a possible D gene is TRBD1 (6 bases). V dropped 4 bases and J dropped 2 bases, with 15 bases sitting between them. CDR3 length: 16 amino acids. The germline V gene has CDR1 ENHRY and CDR2 SYGVKD. The CDR3 coding sequence is TGTGCCATCAGTGCCTCCGGAGGGGGAGGCAATCAGCCCCAGCATTTT. Translating gives CAISASGGGGNQPQHF.

This clonotype was seen many times. The rearrangement links TRBV27 to TRBJ2-3, with TRBD2 matching 9 bases. V was pared by 5 bases and J by 0 bases, with 6 bases of the junction left unmatched. The CDR3 runs 16 residues. Germline CDR1 MNHEY, CDR2 SMNVEV (reference sequence). The CDR3 here is CASSTRLAASTDTQYF. The DNA for the CDR3 is TGTGCCAGCAGTACCCGACTAGCGGCTAGCACAGATACGCAGTATTTT.

This clonotype was counted at least ten times. In DNA, the CDR3 is TGTGCCAGCAGGACGACAGGGGGCATTCGCTACACCTTC. Protein product: CASRTTGGIRYTF. V gene TRBV6-5 combines with J gene TRBJ1-2; 10 nucleotides line up with TRBD1. The CDR3 contains 13 residues. From germline, CDR1 is MNHEY and CDR2 SVGAGI. V lost 6 bases, J lost 9 bases, and 7 bases stayed unmatched.

This clonotype was recorded a few times. This rearrangement joins TRBV6-2 or TRBV6-3 to TRBJ2-4; D perhaps matches TRBD2 (6 bases). CDR1 MNHEY and CDR2 SVGEGT come from the germline V gene. This CDR3 region has 15 residues. Deletions cut 5 bases from V and 0 bases from J, with 11 bases between. Here the CDR3 DNA reads TGTGCCAGCAGTGTAACGGGACTAGCCAAAAACATTCAGTACTTC. Protein: CASSVTGLAKNIQYF.

This clonotype was picked up many times. This chain connects TRBV9 to TRBJ2-5; the D is unclear. The germline gives CDR1 SGDLS, CDR2 YYNGEE. The CDR3 has 12 residues. The ends were cut back, 0 bases at V and 7 bases at J, with 7 bases in the middle. The CDR3 bases are TGTGCCAGCAGCGTAGAGTGGGGGACCCAGTACTTC. This codes for CASSVEWGTQYF.

This clonotype was seen a few times. The chain joins TRBV6-5 to TRBJ1-2; perhaps TRBD1 as D (6 bases). This CDR3 has 15 residues. Trimming left V 0 bases short and J 6 bases short, with 14 bases between. CDR1 MNHEY and CDR2 SVGAGI come from the germline V gene. The CDR3 protein is CASSYSRRGADGYTF. In nucleotides, the CDR3 is TGTGCCAGCAGTTACTCGAGGCGGGGGGCGGATGGCTACACCTTC.

Of note for this clonotype: The junction departs from germline at one end; a sequencing error may be responsible. V and J are TRBV7-2 and TRBJ2-3; 10 bases align to TRBD2. The CDR3 sequence is 13 residues long. Germline CDR1 and CDR2: SGHTA and FQGNSA. The chain's CDR3 is CAISGGAADTQYF. The CDR3 coding sequence is TGTGCCATCAGCGGGGGGGCCGCAGATACGCAGTATTTT. Variable domain in full (rest from reference TRBV7-2 and TRBJ2-3): GAGVSQSPSNKVTEKGKDVELRCDPISGHTALYWYRQSLGQGLEFLIYFQGNSAPDKSGLPSDRFSAERTGGSVSTLTIQRTQQEDSAVYLCAISGGAADTQYFGPGTRLTVL.

This clonotype came up many times. This rearrangement joins TRBV14 to TRBJ1-5; D gene uncertain. Germline CDR1 SGHDN, CDR2 FVKESK. This CDR3 spans 13 amino acids. V was trimmed by 2 bases and J by 4 bases, leaving 6 bases between them. The CDR3 region is CASSQSGNQPQHF. CDR3 DNA: TGTGCCAGCAGCCAAAGTGGGAATCAGCCCCAGCATTTT.

This clonotype was seen at least ten times. The genes are TRBV12-3 or TRBV12-4 and TRBJ1-4, with TRBD1 identical over 8 bases. Germline trimming cut 4 bases from V and 7 bases from J; bases unmatched to any gene: 8. This CDR3 spans 15 amino acids. The CDR3 bases are TGTGCCAGCAGTTCCGGACAGGGAGTAATTGAAAAACTGTTTTTT. This codes for CASSSGQGVIEKLFF.

Ten or more counts support this clonotype. The V gene is TRBV30, the J gene TRBJ1-5; a weak D match, TRBD1 (5 bases). Germline lookup yields CDR1 GTSNPN and CDR2 SVGIG (reference sequence). This CDR3 has 13 residues. V lost 0 bases, J lost 10 bases, and 13 bases lay in between. The CDR3 loop reads CAWSVDSKAPQHF. The CDR3 DNA is TGTGCCTGGAGTGTAGACAGCAAGGCACCCCAGCATTTT. Looking up the rest from reference TRBV30 and TRBJ1-5 gives the full variable domain: SQTIHQWPATLVQPVGSPLSLECTVEGTSNPNLYWYRQAAGRGLQLLFYSVGIGQISSEVPQNLSASRPQDRQFILSSKKLLLSDSGFYLCAWSVDSKAPQHFGDGTRLSIL.

This clonotype showed up many times. The V and J genes are TRBV4-2 and TRBJ1-3, with D maybe TRBD1 (5 bases). From germline, CDR1 is LGHNA and CDR2 YNFKEQ. V lost 0 bases to trimming and J lost 0 bases, with 12 bases between them. The CDR3 runs to 17 residues. Written as DNA, the CDR3 is TGTGCCAGCAGCCAAGATAACAGAGGGGTCTCTGGAAACACCATATATTTT. Translating it yields CASSQDNRGVSGNTIYF.

The chain uses TRBV2 and TRBJ2-7; no clear D. Germline V gene sequence: CDR1 SNHLY, CDR2 FYNNEI. The V gene lost 3 bases and the J gene lost 5 bases, with 8 bases spanning the gap. This CDR3 is 12 amino acids long. The CDR3 nucleotides are TGTGCCAGCAGTGAGACTTCAAACGAGCAGTACTTC. Protein product: CASSETSNEQYF.

This chain uses TRBV7-8 with TRBJ2-5; D may correspond to TRBD1 or TRBD2 (5 bases each). The CDR3 length is 14 residues. Germline V gene lookup returns CDR1 SGHVS and CDR2 FQNEAQ. Deletions cut 5 bases from V and 2 bases from J, with 12 bases between. CDR3 amino acids: CASSGDGRQETQYF. As DNA, the CDR3 is TGTGCCAGCAGCGGGGACGGCAGACAAGAGACCCAGTACTTC. The full variable domain, completed using reference TRBV7-8 and TRBJ2-5, is GAGVSQSPRYKVAKRGQDVALRCDPISGHVSLFWYQQALGQGPEFLTYFQNEAQLDKSGLPSDRFFAERPEGSVSTLKIQRTQQEDSAVYLCASSGDGRQETQYFGPGTRLLVL.

This clonotype was counted a few times. The rearrangement joins TRBV7-2 to TRBJ2-2, with 10 bases lining up with TRBD2. Germline CDR1 SGHTA, CDR2 FQGNSA. The V segment lost 5 bases and the J segment 5 bases; nucleotides outside the gene matches: 5. CDR3 length equals 15 residues. The CDR3 DNA follows: TGTGCCAGCAGCCTACTAGCGGGAAGAACCGGGGAGCTGTTTTTT. Residues: CASSLLAGRTGELFF.

As DNA, the CDR3 is TGTGCCAGCAGTGGACGCCATGGGACAGGGAAGTACGAGCAGTACTTC. It translates to CASSGRHGTGKYEQYF. The chain couples TRBV25-1 to TRBJ2-7; TRBD1 aligns across 9 bases. The germline gives CDR1 MGHDK, CDR2 SYGVNS. There are 16 residues in the CDR3. The junction had 11 bases not matched to a gene; V was cut back by 4 bases and J by 4 bases.

This clonotype was seen many times. V gene TRBV4-3 combines with J gene TRBJ1-5; no reliable D call. The V gene's germline CDR1 is LGHNA and CDR2 YSLEER. V gave up 0 bases and J gave up 3 bases, with 12 bases separating them. The CDR3 extends over 16 amino acids. The chain's CDR3 is CASSQDLDRPNQPQHF. CDR3 in DNA: TGCGCCAGCAGCCAAGATCTGGACCGCCCCAATCAGCCCCAGCATTTT.

There are many counts of this clonotype. The rearrangement joins TRBV6-1 to TRBJ1-5, with 10 bases fitting TRBD1. The junction had 4 bases not matched to a gene; V was cut back by 6 bases and J by 2 bases. The CDR3 extends over 15 amino acids. Germline CDR1 reads MNHNS; CDR2 reads SASEGT. The CDR3 DNA reads TGTGCCAGCAGCCGGGACAGGGGCGGCAATCAGCCCCAGCATTTT. Encoded protein: CASSRDRGGNQPQHF.

This clonotype came up many times. The chain recombines TRBV5-1 with TRBJ1-5, with TRBD1 as a possible D gene (6 bases). V was trimmed by 5 bases and J by 1 base, leaving 7 bases between them. The CDR3 is 13 residues long. Germline lookup yields CDR1 SGHRS and CDR2 YFSETQ. The CDR3 loop is CASRGGSNQPQHF. CDR3 DNA: TGCGCCAGCAGAGGGGGAAGCAATCAGCCCCAGCATTTT. The variable domain in full, with the rest retrieved from reference TRBV5-1 and TRBJ1-5, is KAGVTQTPRYLIKTRGQQVTLSCSPISGHRSVSWYQQTPGQGLQFLFEYFSETQRNKGNFPGRFSGRQFSNSRSEMNVSTLELGDSALYLCASRGGSNQPQHFGDGTRLSIL.

In this sample, this clonotype turned up a few times. V gene TRBV5-5 combines with J gene TRBJ2-7; D tentatively fits TRBD1 or TRBD2 (5 bases each). Trimming took 5 bases from V and 3 from J, leaving 12 bases between them. The germline V gene has CDR1 SGHKS and CDR2 YYEKEE (reference sequence). The CDR3 covers 13 residues. The CDR3 is CASSPGPVYEQYF. CDR3 DNA: TGTGCCAGCAGTCCGGGACCCGTCTACGAGCAGTACTTC.

This clonotype occurred a few times. This chain connects TRBV6-5 to TRBJ1-4; 9 positions match TRBD1. This CDR3 is 14 amino acids long. V lost 5 bases, J lost 6 bases, and 4 bases stayed unmatched. Germline assignment: CDR1 MNHEY and CDR2 SVGAGI. CDR3 bases: TGTGCCAGCAGTCTTACAGGGGGCGATGAAAAACTGTTTTTT. Translation: CASSLTGGDEKLFF.

This clonotype is categorized as medium-sized (0.01 to 0.1%). Relative to the germline gene, one junction end is altered; a read error may explain this. This chain connects TRBV7-9 to TRBJ2-2; 7 bases map to TRBD1. CDR3 length: 16 residues. The germline CDR1 and CDR2 sequences are SEHNR and FQNEAQ (reference sequence). CDR3 DNA: TGTGCCAGCAGCTTAGGAAGGGGGCTGAACGCCGGGGAGCTGTTTTTT. Protein product: CASSLGRGLNAGELFF.

The V gene is TRBV18, the J gene TRBJ1-1; D remains unclear. Germline-derived CDR1 and CDR2 are KGHSH and LQKENI. The CDR3 contains 14 residues. V dropped 0 bases and J dropped 5 bases, with 10 bases sitting between them. The CDR3 loop reads CASSPPTRGTEAFF. CDR3 DNA: TGTGCCAGCTCACCACCCACCCGGGGTACTGAAGCTTTCTTT.